The clone carrying this TCR beta chain came up many times. Its antigen is as yet unknown. This sample is part of a study of regulatory T cells in long-lasting Graves disease. The study's findings and limits: Gene preferences differed: TRBV28, TRBJ1-2, TRBJ2-5 in persistent cases. The study found persistent patients shared more public clonotypes (around 2,500) than new patients (roughly 880).

Trimming cost V 1 base and J 6 bases, with 18 bases left between them. The V gene's germline CDR1 is DFQATT and CDR2 SNEGSKA (reference sequence). The CDR3 sequence is 16 residues long. Researchers made TCR beta libraries by using iRepertoire HTBI primers and running Arm-PCR on CDR3 regions. TCRdb itself ran the multiplex PCR reads through MiXCR, one entry per CDR3 protein. The sample contains about 430,000 distinct CDR3 sequences, 15% of which appear only once. Described time point: newly diagnosed GD, antithyroid drugs for less than 3 months. RNA extracted from PBMCs served as the sequencing template. Separately, the same data were catalogued under a study of T cells in Graves' hyperthyroidism and ophthalmopathy. As that report states: Initially, a first-round RT-PCR of the TCR CDR3 employed the HTBI primer set. Through a model of 13 V-J features, ophthalmopathy was separated from stable hyperthyroidism.

The origin of this receptor is a woman in her thirties or forties with Graves disease. The chain couples TRBV20-1 to TRBJ1-4, with D tentatively TRBD1 (5 bases). The material was peripheral blood mononuclear cells (PBMCs), obtained at new diagnosis, from a patient treated with antithyroid drugs. As DNA, the CDR3 is TGCAGTGCTAGAGTCCTAAGGGCCGGGGACGATGAAAAACTGTTTTTT. Residues: CSARVLRAGDDEKLFF.